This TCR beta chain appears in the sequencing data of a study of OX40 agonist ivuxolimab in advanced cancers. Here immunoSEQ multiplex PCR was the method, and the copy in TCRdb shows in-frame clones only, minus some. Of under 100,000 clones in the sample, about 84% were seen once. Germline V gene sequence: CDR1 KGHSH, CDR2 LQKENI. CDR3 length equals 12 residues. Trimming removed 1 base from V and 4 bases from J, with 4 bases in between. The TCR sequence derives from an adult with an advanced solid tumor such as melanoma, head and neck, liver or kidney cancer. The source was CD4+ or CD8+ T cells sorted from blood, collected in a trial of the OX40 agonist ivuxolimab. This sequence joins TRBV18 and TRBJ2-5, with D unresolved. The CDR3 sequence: CASSPQGETQYF. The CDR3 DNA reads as TGTGCCAGCTCACCACAGGGAGAGACCCAGTACTTC.